Below are 3 T cell receptor beta chains sequenced from a single sample in a study of blood T cell repertoires in COVID-19. Data came from immunoSEQ multiplex PCR; TCRdb stores just in-frame clones and leaves some out. The sample yields a few hundred thousand clones, around 90% seen once. The sequencing input was peripheral blood. The source is a woman in her 70s with active or convalescent COVID-19.

The chain carries TRBV21-1 and TRBJ2-3; the D call TRBD2 from the table was never checked on the DNA. TRBV21-1 is an annotated pseudogene. The length of the CDR3 is 14 residues. Here the CDR3 reads CATPWTRQTDTQYF. CDR3 in DNA: TGTGCCACTCCCTGGACTAGGCAAACAGATACGCAGTATTTT.

CDR3 in amino acids: CASSQPRGLNNEQFF. The DNA of the CDR3 is TGTGCCAGCAGCCAACCCCGGGGACTCAACAATGAGCAGTTCTTC. The chain couples TRBV6-5 to TRBJ2-1; weak D call: TRBD2 (6 bases). The V gene's germline CDR1 is MNHEY and CDR2 SVGAGI. CDR3 size: 15 residues. V lost 6 bases to trimming and J lost 5 bases, with 17 bases between them.

This clone is a singleton in its sample. The chain employs TRBV21-1 and TRBJ1-4. TRBV21-1 is assigned pseudogene status. This CDR3 is built from 17 residues. CDR3: CASSKARGDNQPEKLFF. CDR3 coding DNA: TGTGCCAGCAGCAAAGCGCGGGGAGATAACCAACCCGAAAAACTGTTTTTT.